The entry below gives a single TCR beta chain sequence along with its context. Its antigen remains undetermined. No base qualities exist here, and no much larger clone lies one base off it. CD8 naive samples were obtained by positive selection for CCR7 among CD45RO-negative cells, yielding a CD45RA+CCR7+ population from which TemRA cells were excluded. The donors were healthy, HIV-negative adults who had no recently reported acute infections or vaccinations. Every donor was a Caucasian adult living in Nashville, Tennessee, USA. After blood collection by leukapheresis, PBMCs were isolated using Ficoll-Histopaque density gradient centrifugation and then cryopreserved in the vapor phase of liquid nitrogen. Purity and quantity of every magnetically sorted T cell population were checked by analytical flow cytometry. Genomic DNA was isolated from each sorted fraction and quantified by UV absorbance on a Nanodrop 2000c.

The germline V gene (reference sequence) supplies CDR1 MNHEY and CDR2 SMNVEV. The CDR3 goes from the cysteine to the phenylalanine over 15 residues. Of the read, only the CDR3 DNA is kept; its 45 bases are in frame from base 1. V is cut back by 4 bases and J by 7 bases, with 8 bases in the junction unmatched. TCR CDR3 regions were amplified from genomic DNA by multiplex PCR using the deep immunoSEQ assay. For each cell subset, the extracted genomic DNA was distributed evenly across all wells of several immunoSEQ 96-well plates, and each plate served as one replicate. For sorted subsets, about 210 ng of genomic DNA, equivalent to 30,000 or so T cell genomes, went into each replicate PCR. Purified libraries were quantified with a Qubit 3.0 fluorometer, sized on a Bioanalyzer 2100, and re-quantified with the KAPA Library Quantification kit. A separate single-read 150-cycle Illumina NextSeq 550 flow cell was used to sequence each immunoSEQ 96-well plate. The source study handled its data this way. Because the immunoSEQ output included only junctional sequences and no quality scores, the filtering could not be the same as the filtering used for full-length reads. To assign V/J genes and CDR3, sequences were annotated using PyIR, a Python wrapper for IgBLAST v1.9, with IMGT germline references. Any read was removed if the V/J assignment was weak (E-value above 1e-6), the CDR3 was missing, or the read contained stop codons, out-of-frame junctions, or ambiguous translated residues. A V3J clonotype was defined by an identical inferred V gene, J gene, and CDR3 amino acid sequence. Percentage overlap between repertoires was calculated by dividing the number of shared unique clonotypes by the size of the smaller repertoire. Richness of each repertoire was evaluated using RTK rarefaction, the Chao1 estimator, and Recon v2.1 estimates of unobserved clonotypes. OLGA was used to compute generation probabilities for all TCRbeta clonotypes that the gDNA method yielded from a handful of donors. TCRdb obtained this table from immuneACCESS and retained in-frame rearrangements with V and J assigned. These tables miss some clones; where compared with another copy, unresolved V genes account for less than half of the shortfall, and the remainder is unexplained. For V, J and clone size, that table is used; D and trimming come from the DNA. The sample table records roughly 2 million clones; over 85% of these occur just once. The ten biggest clones cover 0.9% to 1.4% of the sample.

This sample is drawn from a study of shared clonotypes between healthy human individuals (dated by TCRdb to about 2020). Regarding the research as a whole: The cohort included three men and a couple of women between 18 and 49 years of age. For each donor, three plates each were used for CD4 naive and CD4 memory, two plates were used for CD8 naive, and one plate was used for CD8 memory. To estimate repertoire size and how much clonotypes are shared between individuals, the study performed deep sequencing of blood TCR repertoires from roughly five healthy adults. Different laboratories and diverse techniques were used to prepare libraries and sequence TCR repertoires, to increase sequencing depth and limit assay-specific biases. Per donor, leukapheresis produced somewhere between about 0.94 and 10 billion PBMCs. Beyond this particular receptor, the publication reports: Naive subsets generally had larger estimated clonotype richness than memory subsets did. Pairwise subsampling led to the expectation that sequencing depth would affect the degree of clonotype sharing among donors. Sampling was limited to blood, and TCR repertoires in tissue likely differ from TCR repertoires in blood. Clonotypes shared by all four sorted-subset donors showed higher generation probabilities than non-shared clonotypes. Sharing across four donors was observed for approximately 5% of naive CD4, about 4% of naive CD8, 2% to 2.5% of memory CD4, and roughly 0.4% of memory CD8 clonotypes. The small number of donors limited the genetic and exposure-history diversity represented. Incomplete sequencing was indicated by rarefaction of sorted-subset datasets, despite the large sequencing depth.

The sequence came from a man aged 18 to 30 in good health. The specimen was naive CD8+ T cells sorted from blood. The sample's cell subset or site label, in plain terms: CD45RA+CCR7+. The sequence links TRBV27 to TRBJ1-2, with 11 central nucleotides matching TRBD1. The nucleotide sequence reads as follows: TGTGCCAGCAGTTCTACACTGGACAGGGGGCTTGGCTACACCTTC. The encoded protein is CASSSTLDRGLGYTF.